What follows are 5 T cell receptor beta chains derived from one specimen sequenced in a study of OX40 agonist ivuxolimab in advanced cancers. The protocol was immunoSEQ multiplex PCR, while the TCRdb copy is restricted to in-frame clones and leaves out a portion. This sample has roughly 39,000 clones, with about 87% found just once. Sample: CD4+ or CD8+ T cells sorted from blood, taken in a trial of the OX40 agonist ivuxolimab. All receptors come from an adult with an advanced solid tumor such as melanoma, head and neck, liver or kidney cancer.

This clone was picked up one time. This chain joins TRBV19 and TRBJ1-5; D ambiguous. Germline assignment: CDR1 LNHDA and CDR2 SQIVND (reference sequence). The CDR3 loop spans 16 amino acids. Trimming pared 11 bases from V and 0 bases from J, leaving 20 bases between. Here the CDR3 DNA reads TGTGCCTCCAAGGGTTCGGGCCTTTATAGCAATCAGCCCCAGCATTTT. As protein: CASKGSGLYSNQPQHF.

The rearrangement joins TRBV7-9 to TRBJ2-2; 7 bases align to TRBD2. Germline CDR1 SEHNR, CDR2 FQNEAQ (reference sequence). V shed 6 bases and J 4 bases; nucleotides not matched to a gene: 5. This CDR3 region has 14 residues. The CDR3 DNA follows: TGTGCCAGCAGACGGACTAGTACCACCGGGGAGCTGTTTTTT. It specifies CASRRTSTTGELFF.

In its sample, this clone was seen once. The J gene is TRBJ2-5, the V gene TRBV9, with TRBD2 matching 14 bases. Germline V CDR1 and CDR2: SGDLS, YYNGEE. Trimming cost V 0 bases and J 4 bases; bases outside gene matches: 5. The CDR3 is 17 residues long. This CDR3 reads CASSVGGLAGVRETQYF. CDR3 sequence (DNA): TGTGCCAGCAGCGTAGGGGGACTAGCGGGAGTGAGAGAGACCCAGTACTTC.

The V gene is TRBV9, the J gene TRBJ1-3; no firm D call. CDR1 and CDR2 (germline): SGDLS, YYNGEE. This CDR3 is 15 amino acids long. V was pared by 3 bases and J by 4 bases, with 14 bases between. In DNA form, the CDR3 reads TGTGCCAGCAGCGATCTCTCGTCTTCAGGAAACACCATATATTTT. It translates to CASSDLSSSGNTIYF.

The chain has TRBV5-4 and TRBJ2-3, with 13 nucleotides matching TRBD2. The V and J ends lost 4 bases and 4 bases, in that order; junction bases with no gene match: 3. The CDR3 consists of 15 residues. Germline V lookup: CDR1 SGHNT, CDR2 YYREEE (reference sequence). The CDR3 DNA reads as TGTGCCAGCAGCGCCGGACTAGCGGGAGCAGATACGCAGTATTTT. This codes for CASSAGLAGADTQYF.